A selection of T cell receptor beta chains follows, all from one sample in a study of T cell responses to AZD1222 COVID-19 vaccine. TCRdb keeps only in-frame clones here, not all; method: immunoSEQ multiplex PCR. This table holds 120,000 or so clones, around 85% found once. The sample was peripheral blood, taken on day 0 of AZD1222 vaccination. These receptors all come from an adult in good health. Each CDR3 is given with its conserved first and last residue. Each record gives: CDR3 protein, CDR3 DNA, D gene, CDR3 length, V gene, clone size, J gene. A D gene is named only where the DNA matches it firmly. Size is stated for part of the rows, as once, few or many counts, or as a class when the clone is expanded.

CASSQDPRTGAYSPLHF TGTGCCAGCAGCCAAGATCCCCGGACAGGGGCCTATTCACCCCTCCACTTT TRBD1 17 TRBV3-1/TRBV3-2 - TRBJ1-6
CASSQSGRCTDTQYF TGCGCCAGCAGTCAATCAGGACGGTGCACAGATACGCAGTATTTT - 15 TRBV23-1 - TRBJ2-3
CASSRSLGGYTF TGTGCCAGCAGCCGGTCCTTGGGGGGCTACACCTTC - 12 TRBV6-5 - TRBJ1-2
CASSLLGEGNTEAFF TGTGCCAGCAGCCTCCTTGGAGAGGGAAACACTGAAGCTTTCTTT - 15 TRBV3-1/TRBV3-2 - TRBJ1-1
CASSLAGSSYNSPLHF TGCGCCAGCAGCTTGGCGGGCAGCTCCTATAATTCACCCCTCCACTTT - 16 TRBV5-1 - TRBJ1-6
CASSVRVNTEAFF TGCGCCAGCAGTGTCAGAGTGAACACTGAAGCTTTCTTT - 13 TRBV10-2 once TRBJ1-1
CASSPPAGTTGELFF TGTGCCAGCTCACCCCCGGCAGGAACCACCGGGGAGCTGTTTTTT - 15 TRBV18 - TRBJ2-2
CASSHPTGLAGDALDTQYF TGCGCCAGCAGCCACCCAACGGGGCTAGCGGGAGACGCCTTAGATACGCAGTATTTT TRBD2 19 TRBV4-3 - TRBJ2-3
CASSKEGLVQPQHF TGTGCCAGCAGCAAAGAAGGTTTAGTTCAGCCCCAGCATTTT - 14 TRBV21-1 - TRBJ1-5
CASSSGGQGPGAEAFF TGTGCCAGCAGCTCAGGGGGACAGGGGCCGGGCGCTGAAGCTTTCTTT TRBD1 16 TRBV7-3 - TRBJ1-1
CASSLSGLRTDTQYF TGTGCCAGCAGCTTATCCGGCCTCCGCACAGATACGCAGTATTTT - 15 TRBV7-9 - TRBJ2-3
CASSQSIGGTEAFF TGTGCCAGCAGTCAATCAATTGGGGGCACTGAAGCTTTCTTT - 14 TRBV6-2/TRBV6-3 - TRBJ1-1
CASSFRQPSDGYTF TGCGCCAGCAGCTTTCGTCAACCTTCGGATGGCTACACCTTC - 14 TRBV5-1 once TRBJ1-2
CASSQDRVNTGELFF TGTGCCAGCAGCCAGGACAGGGTGAACACCGGGGAGCTGTTTTTT TRBD1 15 TRBV3-1/TRBV3-2 - TRBJ2-2
CASSLSGQSSRGNTIYF TGTGCCAGCAGCTTATCGGGACAAAGTTCCCGAGGAAACACCATATATTTT - 17 TRBV7-2 - TRBJ1-3
CASSSTGRAGNQPQHF TGTGCCAGCAGCTCTACCGGGAGAGCAGGCAATCAGCCCCAGCATTTT - 16 TRBV7-9 - TRBJ1-5
CASSQDGNRINYGYTF TGTGCCAGCAGCCAAGATGGGAACAGAATTAACTATGGCTACACCTTC - 16 TRBV4-2 - TRBJ1-2
CASSQGDWGKFTEAFF TGCGCCAGCAGCCAAGGCGATTGGGGGAAATTCACTGAAGCTTTCTTT - 16 TRBV4-1 once TRBJ1-1
CASGAGDFSYEQYF TGTGCCAGTGGGGCCGGAGATTTCTCCTACGAGCAGTACTTC - 14 TRBV6-5 - TRBJ2-7
CATSRASPPSQPQHF TGTGCCACCAGCAGAGCCTCTCCGCCCTCTCAGCCCCAGCATTTT - 15 TRBV15 - TRBJ1-5
CASSAQNSPLHF TGTGCCAGCAGCGCGCAAAATTCACCCCTCCACTTT - 12 TRBV9 - TRBJ1-6
CATSDYQGQVADTQYF TGTGCCACCAGTGATTACCAGGGGCAAGTGGCAGATACGCAGTATTTT - 16 TRBV24-1 - TRBJ2-3
CAWTGGNSYEQYF TGTGCCTGGACGGGGGGAAATTCCTACGAGCAGTACTTC TRBD2 13 TRBV30 - TRBJ2-7
CASSSIRGQGNGYTF TGTGCCAGCAGTTCGATCCGGGGACAGGGTAATGGCTACACCTTC TRBD1 15 TRBV2 - TRBJ1-2
CSAGDPGTEGGYTF TGCAGCGCCGGCGACCCCGGGACCGAGGGGGGCTACACCTTC - 14 TRBV29-1 - TRBJ1-2
CASPRQGGGLTEAFF TGTGCCTCTCCTCGACAGGGGGGCGGTTTGACTGAAGCTTTCTTT TRBD1 15 TRBV30 once TRBJ1-1
CASSSSPGGSYEQYF TGTGCCAGCAGCTCTTCACCGGGGGGATCCTACGAGCAGTACTTC TRBD2 15 TRBV7-2 once TRBJ2-7
CASSPGTAYGYTF TGTGCCAGCTCACCCGGGACAGCTTATGGCTACACCTTC TRBD1 13 TRBV18 few TRBJ1-2
CATSRDARSQPQHF TGTGCCACCAGCAGAGATGCCCGCTCGCAGCCCCAGCATTTT - 14 TRBV15 - TRBJ1-5
CASSIAGAGDTQYF TGTGCCAGTAGTATCGCAGGGGCAGGTGATACGCAGTATTTT - 14 TRBV19 - TRBJ2-3